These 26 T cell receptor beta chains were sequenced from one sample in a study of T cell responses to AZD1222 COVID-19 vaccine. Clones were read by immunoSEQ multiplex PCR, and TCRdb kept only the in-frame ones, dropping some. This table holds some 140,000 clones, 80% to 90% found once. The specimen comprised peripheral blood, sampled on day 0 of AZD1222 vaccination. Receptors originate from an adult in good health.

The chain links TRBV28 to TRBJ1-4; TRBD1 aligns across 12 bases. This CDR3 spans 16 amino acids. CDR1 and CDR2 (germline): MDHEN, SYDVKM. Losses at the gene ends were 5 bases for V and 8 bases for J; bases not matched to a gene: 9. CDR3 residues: CASSEGTGGYGEKLFF. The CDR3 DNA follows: TGTGCCAGCAGTGAAGGGACAGGGGGCTATGGGGAAAAACTGTTTTTT.

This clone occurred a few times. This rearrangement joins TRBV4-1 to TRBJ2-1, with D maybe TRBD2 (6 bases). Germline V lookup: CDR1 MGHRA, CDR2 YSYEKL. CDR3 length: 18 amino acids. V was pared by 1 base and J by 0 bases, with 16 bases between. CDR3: CASSQVGTRFNSYNEQFF. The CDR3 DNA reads TGCGCCAGCAGCCAAGTCGGGACTCGGTTCAACTCCTACAATGAGCAGTTCTTC.

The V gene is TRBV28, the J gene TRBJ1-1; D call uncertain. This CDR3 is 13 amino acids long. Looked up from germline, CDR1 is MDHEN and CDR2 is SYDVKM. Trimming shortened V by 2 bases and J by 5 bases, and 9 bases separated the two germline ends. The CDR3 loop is CASSLGPGTEAFF. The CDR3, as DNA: TGTGCCAGCAGTTTAGGACCGGGGACTGAAGCTTTCTTT.

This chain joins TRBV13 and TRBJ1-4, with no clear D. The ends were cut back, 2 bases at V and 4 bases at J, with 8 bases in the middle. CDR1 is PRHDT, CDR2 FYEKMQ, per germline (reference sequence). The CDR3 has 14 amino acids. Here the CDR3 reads CASSLRSFNEKLFF. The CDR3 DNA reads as TGTGCCAGCAGCTTACGCAGTTTTAATGAAAAACTGTTTTTT.

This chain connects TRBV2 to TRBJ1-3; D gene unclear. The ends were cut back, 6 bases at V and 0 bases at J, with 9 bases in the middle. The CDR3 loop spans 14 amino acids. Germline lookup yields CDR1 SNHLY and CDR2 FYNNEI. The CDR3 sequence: CASRGSGSGNTIYF. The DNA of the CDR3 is TGTGCCAGCAGAGGGTCCGGCTCTGGAAACACCATATATTTT. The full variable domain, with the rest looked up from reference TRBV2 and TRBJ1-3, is EPEVTQTPSHQVTQMGQEVILRCVPISNHLYFYWYRQILGQKVEFLVSFYNNEISEKSEIFDDQFSVERPDGSNFTLKIRSTKLEDSAMYFCASRGSGSGNTIYFGEGSWLTVV.

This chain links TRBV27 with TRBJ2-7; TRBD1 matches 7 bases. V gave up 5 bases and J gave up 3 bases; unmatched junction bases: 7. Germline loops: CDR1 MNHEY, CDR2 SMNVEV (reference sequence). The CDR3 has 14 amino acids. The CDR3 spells CASSPRTGSYEQYF. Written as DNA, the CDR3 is TGTGCCAGCAGTCCCCGGACAGGCAGCTACGAGCAGTACTTC.

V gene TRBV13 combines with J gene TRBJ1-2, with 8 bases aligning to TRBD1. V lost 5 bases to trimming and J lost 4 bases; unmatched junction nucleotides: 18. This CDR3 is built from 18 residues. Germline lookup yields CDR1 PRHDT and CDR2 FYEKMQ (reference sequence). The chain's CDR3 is CASSARGGTGSPLYGYTF. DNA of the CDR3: TGTGCCAGCAGCGCCAGAGGGGGGACAGGCTCCCCTCTCTATGGCTACACCTTC.

The CDR3 DNA reads as TGTGCCAGCAGTTACACAGGGCTCACTGAAGCTTTCTTT. Its protein is CASSYTGLTEAFF. The chain couples TRBV12-3 or TRBV12-4 to TRBJ1-1, with TRBD1 as a possible D gene (6 bases). The V gene lost 4 bases and the J gene lost 4 bases, with 10 bases spanning the gap. The CDR3 contains 13 residues.

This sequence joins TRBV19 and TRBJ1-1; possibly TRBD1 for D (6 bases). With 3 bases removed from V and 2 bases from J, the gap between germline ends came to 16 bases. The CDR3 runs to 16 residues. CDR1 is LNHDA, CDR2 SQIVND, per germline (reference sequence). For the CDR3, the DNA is TGTGCCAGTAGTATTCTCACAGGGACCGATAACACTGAAGCTTTCTTT. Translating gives CASSILTGTDNTEAFF.

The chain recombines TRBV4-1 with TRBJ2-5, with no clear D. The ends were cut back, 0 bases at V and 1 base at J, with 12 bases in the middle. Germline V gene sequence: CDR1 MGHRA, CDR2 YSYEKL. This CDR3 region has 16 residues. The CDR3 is CASSQDPYQVQETQYF. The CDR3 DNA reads TGCGCCAGCAGCCAAGATCCTTACCAGGTCCAAGAGACCCAGTACTTC.

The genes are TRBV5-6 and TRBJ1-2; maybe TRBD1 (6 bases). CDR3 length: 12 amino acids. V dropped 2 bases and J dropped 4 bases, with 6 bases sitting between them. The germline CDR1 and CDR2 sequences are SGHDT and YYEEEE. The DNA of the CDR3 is TGTGCCAGCAGCTTAGGGGGCTATGGCTACACCTTC. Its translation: CASSLGGYGYTF.

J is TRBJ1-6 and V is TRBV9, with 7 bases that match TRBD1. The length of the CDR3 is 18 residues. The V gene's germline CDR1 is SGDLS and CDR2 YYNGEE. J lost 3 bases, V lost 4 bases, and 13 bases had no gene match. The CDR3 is CASSPSGTDNNYNSPLHF. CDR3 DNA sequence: TGTGCCAGCAGCCCATCCGGGACAGACAATAACTATAATTCACCCCTCCACTTT.

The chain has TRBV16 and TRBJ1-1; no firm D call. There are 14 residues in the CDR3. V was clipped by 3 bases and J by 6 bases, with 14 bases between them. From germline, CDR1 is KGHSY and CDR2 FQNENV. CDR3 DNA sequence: TGTGCCAGCAGCCACCTACTAAACATCGCTGAAGCTTTCTTT. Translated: CASSHLLNIAEAFF. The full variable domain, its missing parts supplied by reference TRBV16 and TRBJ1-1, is GEEVAQTPKHLVRGEGQKAKLYCAPIKGHSYVFWYQQVLKNEFKFLISFQNENVFDETGMPKERFSAKCLPNSPCSLEIQATKLEDSAVYFCASSHLLNIAEAFFGQGTRLTVV.

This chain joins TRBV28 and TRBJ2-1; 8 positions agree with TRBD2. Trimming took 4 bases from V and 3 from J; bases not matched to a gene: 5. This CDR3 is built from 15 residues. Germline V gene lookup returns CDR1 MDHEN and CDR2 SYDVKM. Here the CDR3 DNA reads TGTGCCAGCAGTTCCCGACTAGCGCACTACAATGAGCAGTTCTTC. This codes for CASSSRLAHYNEQFF. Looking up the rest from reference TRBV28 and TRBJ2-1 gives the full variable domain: DVKVTQSSRYLVKRTGEKVFLECVQDMDHENMFWYRQDPGLGLRLIYFSYDVKMKEKGDIPEGYSVSREKKERFSLILESASTNQTSMYLCASSSRLAHYNEQFFGPGTRLTVL.

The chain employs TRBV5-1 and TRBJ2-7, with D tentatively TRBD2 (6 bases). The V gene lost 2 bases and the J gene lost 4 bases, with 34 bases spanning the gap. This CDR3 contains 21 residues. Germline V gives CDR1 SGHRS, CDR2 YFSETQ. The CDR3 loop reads CASSLRFESSSSAPSEYEQYF. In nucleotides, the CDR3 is TGCGCCAGCAGCTTAAGGTTCGAAAGTTCCTCCTCCGCGCCTAGCGAATACGAGCAGTACTTC.

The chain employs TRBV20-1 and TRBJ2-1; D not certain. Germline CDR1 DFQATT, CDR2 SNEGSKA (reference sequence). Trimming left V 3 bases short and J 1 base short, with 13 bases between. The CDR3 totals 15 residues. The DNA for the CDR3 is TGCAGTGCTAGTATCTTAGCAGTTTCCTACAATGAGCAGTTCTTC. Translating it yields CSASILAVSYNEQFF.

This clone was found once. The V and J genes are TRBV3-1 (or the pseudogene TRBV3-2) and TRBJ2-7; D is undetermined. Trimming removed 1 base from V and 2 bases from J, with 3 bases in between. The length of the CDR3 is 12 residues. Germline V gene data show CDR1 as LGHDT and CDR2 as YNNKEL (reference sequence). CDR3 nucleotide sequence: TGTGCCAGCAGCCAAGTCACCTACGAGCAGTACTTC. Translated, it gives CASSQVTYEQYF.

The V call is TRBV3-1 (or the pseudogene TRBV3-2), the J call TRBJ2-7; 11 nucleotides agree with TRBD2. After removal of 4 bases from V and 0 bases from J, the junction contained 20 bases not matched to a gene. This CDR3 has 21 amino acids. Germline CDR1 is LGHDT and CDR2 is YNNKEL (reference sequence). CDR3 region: CASSPHLTQGTSGTISYEQYF. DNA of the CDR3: TGTGCCAGCAGCCCCCATCTCACCCAAGGGACTAGCGGAACCATCTCCTACGAGCAGTACTTC.

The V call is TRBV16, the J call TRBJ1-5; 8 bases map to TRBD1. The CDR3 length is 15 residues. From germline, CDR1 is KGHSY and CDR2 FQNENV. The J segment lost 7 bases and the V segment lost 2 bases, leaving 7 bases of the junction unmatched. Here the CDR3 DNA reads TGTGCCAGCAGCCAAAGGGGACAGGTAAACCAGCCCCAGCATTTT. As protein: CASSQRGQVNQPQHF. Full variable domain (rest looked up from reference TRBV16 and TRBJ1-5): GEEVAQTPKHLVRGEGQKAKLYCAPIKGHSYVFWYQQVLKNEFKFLISFQNENVFDETGMPKERFSAKCLPNSPCSLEIQATKLEDSAVYFCASSQRGQVNQPQHFGDGTRLSIL.

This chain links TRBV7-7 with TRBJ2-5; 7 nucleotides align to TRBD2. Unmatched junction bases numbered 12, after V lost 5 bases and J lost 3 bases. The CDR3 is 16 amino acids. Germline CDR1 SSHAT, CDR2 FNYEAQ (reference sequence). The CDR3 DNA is TGTGCCAGCAGCGTTCGACTAGCCACATCGAAAGAGACCCAGTACTTC. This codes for CASSVRLATSKETQYF.

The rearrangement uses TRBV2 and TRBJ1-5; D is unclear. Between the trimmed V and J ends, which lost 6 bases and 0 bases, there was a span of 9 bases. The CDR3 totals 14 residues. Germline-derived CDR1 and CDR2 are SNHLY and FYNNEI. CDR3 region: CASSEAVSNQPQHF. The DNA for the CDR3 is TGTGCCAGCAGCGAGGCCGTTAGCAATCAGCCCCAGCATTTT.

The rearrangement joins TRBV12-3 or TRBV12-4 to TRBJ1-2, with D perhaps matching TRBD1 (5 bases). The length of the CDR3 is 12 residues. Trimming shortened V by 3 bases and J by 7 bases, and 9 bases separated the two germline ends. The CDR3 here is CASSFHRLGYTF. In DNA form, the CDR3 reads TGTGCCAGCAGTTTTCACAGGCTTGGCTACACCTTC.

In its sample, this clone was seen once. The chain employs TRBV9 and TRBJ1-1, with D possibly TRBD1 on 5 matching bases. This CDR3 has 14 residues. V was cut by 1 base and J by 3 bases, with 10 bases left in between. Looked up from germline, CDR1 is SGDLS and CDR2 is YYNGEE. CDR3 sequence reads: CASSVQGEHTEAFF. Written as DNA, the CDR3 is TGTGCCAGCAGCGTACAGGGCGAGCACACTGAAGCTTTCTTT.

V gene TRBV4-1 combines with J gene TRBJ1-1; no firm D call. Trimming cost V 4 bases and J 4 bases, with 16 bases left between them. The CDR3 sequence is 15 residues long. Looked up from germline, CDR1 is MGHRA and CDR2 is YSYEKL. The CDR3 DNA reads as TGCGCCAGCAGCCCCCCATTTAAGGGAAGCACTGAAGCTTTCTTT. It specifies CASSPPFKGSTEAFF.

DNA of the CDR3: TGCGCCAGCAGCCACCCGTCTAACTATGGCTACACCTTC. It codes for CASSHPSNYGYTF. V gene TRBV4-1 combines with J gene TRBJ1-2, with unresolved D. The CDR3 totals 13 residues. With 3 bases removed from V and 0 bases from J, the gap between germline ends came to 5 bases. CDR1 and CDR2 (germline): MGHRA, YSYEKL.

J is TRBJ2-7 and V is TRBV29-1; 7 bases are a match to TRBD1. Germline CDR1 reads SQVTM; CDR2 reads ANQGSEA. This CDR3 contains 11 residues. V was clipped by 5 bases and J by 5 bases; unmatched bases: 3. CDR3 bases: TGCAGCGTTCCCAGGGGGAACGAGCAGTACTTC. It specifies CSVPRGNEQYF.